What follows are 30 T cell receptor beta chains derived from one specimen sequenced in a study of blood T cells in healthy people across ages. A second PCR, run for roughly 7 to 11 cycles, used a sample-barcoded 5' primer plus a J-beta primer mix. TCRdb analysed the 5' RACE reads with MiXCR anew, one entry per CDR3 protein. The table includes under 950,000 distinct CDR3 sequences, approximately 22% detected once. Sequencing input: blood. All receptors derive from a man between 65 and 79 years old in good health.

This clonotype is a singleton in its sample. This chain joins TRBV7-8 and TRBJ2-3; D is possibly TRBD2 (5 bases). Germline CDR1 reads SGHVS; CDR2 reads FQNEAQ. This CDR3 has 13 amino acids. The CDR3 nucleotides read TGTGCAAGCGAGGACTCCGGTGCAGATACGCAGTATTTT. It specifies CASEDSGADTQYF.

This clonotype was seen at least ten times. This sequence joins TRBV28 and TRBJ2-3, with 11 nucleotides matching TRBD1. V trimming: 4 bases; J trimming: 2 bases; junction bases outside the gene matches: 5. CDR1 MDHEN and CDR2 SYDVKM come from the germline V gene. The CDR3 contains 16 residues. The CDR3 loop is CASSWDRGVNTDTQYF. In DNA, the CDR3 is TGTGCCAGCAGTTGGGACAGGGGGGTGAACACAGATACGCAGTATTTT.

This clonotype has a handful of counts. The chain uses TRBV4-1 and TRBJ1-4, with D unclear. Per germline, CDR1 MGHRA and CDR2 YSYEKL. The CDR3 spans 14 residues. V gave up 0 bases and J gave up 8 bases, with 10 bases separating them. CDR3 region: CASSQEGKREKLFF. The CDR3 coding sequence is TGCGCCAGCAGCCAAGAGGGGAAGCGGGAAAAACTGTTTTTT.

The chain combines TRBV12-3 or TRBV12-4 with TRBJ2-7; 10 bases map to TRBD1. Unmatched junction bases numbered 8, after V lost 2 bases and J lost 1 base. The CDR3 consists of 17 residues. The CDR3 DNA sequence: TGTGCCAGCAGTTTACTATACGGGACAGGGGTGTCCTACGAGCAGTACTTC. It specifies CASSLLYGTGVSYEQYF.

This clonotype was seen a few times. The chain employs TRBV18 and TRBJ1-4, with D unresolved. Germline V gene lookup returns CDR1 KGHSH and CDR2 LQKENI. This CDR3 spans 13 amino acids. V lost 5 bases, J lost 7 bases, and 11 bases lay in between. This CDR3 is CASSEGSSEKLFF. The CDR3, as DNA: TGTGCCAGCTCAGAAGGGTCTAGTGAAAAACTGTTTTTT.

As regards this clonotype: This may be a read error: a much more frequent sequence differs by one nucleotide. The chain joins TRBV12-3 or TRBV12-4 to TRBJ1-2, with a weak D call TRBD1 (5 bases). With 6 bases removed from V and 6 bases from J, the gap between germline ends came to 17 bases. The CDR3 covers 14 residues. In DNA, the CDR3 is TGTGCCAGCAGCCCCTGGGGCAGGTTTGATGGCTACACCTTC. Translated: CASSPWGRFDGYTF.

A word on this clonotype: A read error may account for a junction end that differs from germline. The V gene is TRBV6-6, the J gene TRBJ2-3, with unresolved D. Germline V gene data show CDR1 as MNHNY and CDR2 as SVGAGI (reference sequence). The CDR3 is made up of 15 amino acids. CDR3 sequence reads: CASTQPGLGTDTQCF. For the CDR3, the DNA is TGTGCCAGCACCCAACCCGGATTGGGCACAGATACGCAGTGTTTT.

The V and J genes are TRBV2 and TRBJ2-5; 8 bases agree with TRBD2. The CDR3 is 14 amino acids. Germline V gives CDR1 SNHLY, CDR2 FYNNEI. J gave up 4 bases and V 5 bases, and 6 bases lay outside the gene matches. CDR3 nucleotides: TGTGCCAGCAGTATAGGACTAGCTCGAGAGACCCAGTACTTC. It is translated as CASSIGLARETQYF.

The chain carries TRBV28 and TRBJ2-7; tentatively, D is TRBD2 (6 bases). There are 11 residues in the CDR3. Deletions cut 11 bases from V and 6 bases from J, with 14 bases between. Germline CDR1 reads MDHEN; CDR2 reads SYDVKM. CDR3 nucleotide sequence: TGTGCCTGCGGAAGGGAGGCCGAGCAGTACTTC. This sequence encodes CACGREAEQYF.

V gene TRBV29-1 combines with J gene TRBJ2-7; 8 nucleotides agree with TRBD2. J lost 0 bases, V lost 4 bases, and 8 bases had no gene match. CDR1 and CDR2 (germline): SQVTM, ANQGSEA. This CDR3 comprises 15 residues. CDR3 DNA: TGCAGCGTTGTTCCAGCGGGAGCCAGCTCCTACGAGCAGTACTTC. Amino acid sequence: CSVVPAGASSYEQYF.

This clonotype was observed at least ten times. The gene calls are TRBV6-6 and TRBJ2-7; tentatively, D is TRBD1 (6 bases). CDR1 MNHNY and CDR2 SVGAGI come from the germline V gene (reference sequence). CDR3 size: 14 residues. V lost 6 bases and J 7 bases, leaving 19 bases between the germline ends. The CDR3 reads CASSRAGDYGEQYF. Here the CDR3 DNA reads TGTGCCAGCAGCCGGGCAGGGGATTACGGAGAGCAGTACTTC.

The table lists this clonotype with many counts. The chain uses TRBV5-6 and TRBJ1-5; D is unclear. V was trimmed by 0 bases and J by 7 bases, leaving 8 bases between them. The CDR3 runs 13 residues. Germline loops: CDR1 SGHDT, CDR2 YYEEEE. The CDR3 bases are TGTGCCAGCAGCTTGGGGGTGGCACAGCCCCAGCATTTT. Its protein product is CASSLGVAQPQHF.

The gene calls are TRBV20-1 and TRBJ2-3; D possibly corresponds to TRBD2 (6 bases). CDR1 and CDR2 from the germline V gene are DFQATT and SNEGSKA (reference sequence). Trimming cost V 1 base and J 0 bases, with 14 bases left between them. This CDR3 is 16 amino acids long. CDR3 sequence reads: CSARVIGTRSTDTQYF. CDR3 coding DNA: TGCAGTGCTAGAGTGATCGGGACTCGTAGCACAGATACGCAGTATTTT.

The V call is TRBV5-1, the J call TRBJ2-2; D is unclear. Germline V lookup: CDR1 SGHRS, CDR2 YFSETQ. The CDR3 spans 12 residues. Between the trimmed V and J ends, which lost 2 bases and 7 bases, there was a span of 6 bases. CDR3 sequence: CASSLSGGELFF. CDR3 DNA: TGCGCCAGCAGCTTATCAGGCGGGGAGCTGTTTTTT.

This clonotype was detected a few times. The chain uses TRBV12-3 or TRBV12-4 and TRBJ2-2; 10 bases fit TRBD1. The J segment lost 5 bases and the V segment lost 6 bases, leaving 3 bases of the junction unmatched. The CDR3 spans 14 residues. The DNA of the CDR3 is TGTGCCAGCAGGGGACAGGGGAAGACCGGGGAGCTGTTTTTT. This encodes CASRGQGKTGELFF.

This clonotype was recorded a few times. The V gene is TRBV7-8, the J gene TRBJ2-5; TRBD2 is a possible D gene (7 bases). The length of the CDR3 is 16 residues. Germline CDR1 reads SGHVS; CDR2 reads FQNEAQ. V was cut by 4 bases and J by 2 bases, with 17 bases left in between. CDR3 region: CASSSLGRGTQETQYF. The CDR3 nucleotides are TGTGCCAGCAGCTCCCTGGGGCGGGGGACACAAGAGACCCAGTACTTC.

This clonotype occurred a few times. This sequence joins TRBV10-2 and TRBJ2-4, with 9 bases fitting TRBD2. Losses at the gene ends were 9 bases for V and 0 bases for J; bases not matched to a gene: 6. Germline V gives CDR1 WSHSY, CDR2 SAAADI. CDR3 length: 15 amino acids. The CDR3 DNA reads as TGCGCCAGGAGCACTAGCGGGCTAGCCAAAAACATTCAGTACTTC. It specifies CARSTSGLAKNIQYF.

The genes are TRBV19 and TRBJ1-4, with no clear D. The CDR3 has 12 amino acids. The V gene lost 9 bases and the J gene lost 2 bases, with 7 bases spanning the gap. Germline loops: CDR1 LNHDA, CDR2 SQIVND (reference sequence). CDR3 region: CASGETNEKLFF. The CDR3 nucleotides are TGTGCCAGCGGGGAGACTAATGAAAAACTGTTTTTT.

In its sample, this clonotype was seen a few times. The V and J genes are TRBV6-6 and TRBJ1-2; TRBD1 matches 8 bases. The germline V gene encodes CDR1 MNHNY and CDR2 SVGAGI (reference sequence). Unmatched junction bases numbered 3, after V lost 0 bases and J lost 6 bases. The CDR3 has 14 residues. This chain's CDR3 is CASSYSGQAHGYTF. The CDR3 DNA reads as TGTGCCAGCAGTTACTCGGGACAGGCCCATGGCTACACCTTC.

This chain connects TRBV9 to TRBJ2-3; the D is unclear. Trimming shortened V by 3 bases and J by 4 bases, and 9 bases separated the two germline ends. CDR1 is SGDLS, CDR2 YYNGEE, per germline. This CDR3 has 13 amino acids. CDR3: CASSGDIADTQYF. The CDR3 DNA reads TGTGCCAGCAGCGGCGACATTGCAGATACGCAGTATTTT.

The CDR3 reads CASKRTGAEDTIYF. CDR3 coding DNA: TGTGCCAGCAAAAGGACAGGGGCCGAGGACACCATATATTTT. The chain joins TRBV7-9 to TRBJ1-3, with 9 nucleotides matching TRBD1. Trimming at V came to 7 bases and at J to 8 bases, leaving 9 bases not matched to a gene. This CDR3 region has 14 residues. Germline V gene data show CDR1 as SEHNR and CDR2 as FQNEAQ (reference sequence). Together with reference TRBV7-9 and TRBJ1-3, the CDR3 gives the full variable domain: DTGVSQNPRHKITKRGQNVTFRCDPISEHNRLYWYRQTLGQGPEFLTYFQNEAQLEKSRLLSDRFSAERPKGSFSTLEIQRTEQGDSAMYLCASKRTGAEDTIYFGEGSWLTVV.

This clonotype was seen more than once but under ten times. The gene calls are TRBV6-2 or TRBV6-3 and TRBJ1-5; D gene uncertain. With 6 bases removed from V and 2 bases from J, the gap between germline ends came to 14 bases. The CDR3 spans 15 residues. CDR1 and CDR2 (germline): MNHEY, SVGEGT. CDR3 sequence reads: CASSRGLAGNQPQHF. The CDR3 DNA sequence: TGTGCCAGCAGCCGCGGGCTTGCGGGCAATCAGCCCCAGCATTTT.

This clonotype has only a few counts. The chain couples TRBV29-1 to TRBJ2-5; 10 positions agree with TRBD2. Trimming cost V 1 base and J 5 bases; bases outside gene matches: 10. The germline gives CDR1 SQVTM, CDR2 ANQGSEA. The CDR3 consists of 16 residues. This CDR3 reads CSVEVPSGGLWETQYF. The CDR3 nucleotides read TGCAGCGTTGAAGTTCCTAGCGGGGGCCTATGGGAGACCCAGTACTTC.

The chain employs TRBV4-3 and TRBJ1-6; D uncertain. The CDR3 sequence is 17 residues long. Trimming took 0 bases from V and 0 from J, leaving 9 bases between them. In germline, CDR1 is LGHNA, CDR2 YSLEER. The CDR3 spells CASSQDFRSSYNSPLHF. The DNA of the CDR3 is TGCGCCAGCAGCCAAGATTTCCGGAGCTCCTATAATTCACCCCTCCACTTT.

Worth noting for this clonotype: Sequence at one end of the junction differs from germline and may be a read error. The V and J genes are TRBV18 and TRBJ1-1; TRBD1 might be the D (5 bases). Germline lookup yields CDR1 KGHSH and CDR2 LQKENI. The CDR3 length is 13 residues. DNA of the CDR3: TGTGCCAGCTCACCAGGGCAGGGCGCTGAAGCTTCCTTT. Its protein product is CASSPGQGAEASF.

This chain links TRBV3-1 with TRBJ1-2; a possible D gene is TRBD1 (5 bases). The CDR3 has 13 residues. CDR1 LGHDT and CDR2 YNNKEL come from the germline V gene (reference sequence). Trimming removed 8 bases at V and 6 bases at J, with 16 bases between. CDR3 sequence reads: CASYGTAAHGYTF. The CDR3 nucleotides are TGTGCCAGCTACGGGACCGCGGCGCATGGCTACACCTTC. The entire variable domain, with the rest obtained from reference TRBV3-1 and TRBJ1-2, is as follows: DTAVSQTPKYLVTQMGNDKSIKCEQNLGHDTMYWYKQDSKKFLKIMFSYNNKELIINETVPNRFSPKSPDKAHLNLHINSLELGDSAVYFCASYGTAAHGYTFGSGTRLTVV.

This chain joins TRBV12-3 or TRBV12-4 and TRBJ2-5, with 7 bases lining up with TRBD2. The CDR3 runs to 16 residues. V was pared by 1 base and J by 2 bases, with 7 bases of the junction left unmatched. Here the CDR3 DNA reads TGTGCCAGCAGTTTAGGTTGGCGGGGGATACAAGAGACCCAGTACTTC. Amino acids: CASSLGWRGIQETQYF.

The chain joins TRBV20-1 to TRBJ2-1; 7 bases are a match to TRBD2. CDR3 size: 13 residues. Germline CDR1 reads DFQATT; CDR2 reads SNEGSKA (reference sequence). V was pared by 6 bases and J by 10 bases, with 12 bases of the junction left unmatched. The CDR3 nucleotides read TGCAGTGCCCGCGGGGGTTACGCAACGGAGCAGTTCTTC. It is translated as CSARGGYATEQFF.

The chain is built from TRBV5-1 and TRBJ2-7; 9 nucleotides align to TRBD1. Germline V gene data show CDR1 as SGHRS and CDR2 as YFSETQ. V dropped 2 bases and J dropped 5; count of bases not matched to a gene: 8. CDR3 length: 15 amino acids. The CDR3 sequence: CASSLSGDRAHEQYF. In DNA, the CDR3 is TGCGCCAGCAGCTTATCCGGGGACAGGGCCCACGAGCAGTACTTC.

The sample holds a few counts of this clonotype. The chain is built from TRBV6-2 or TRBV6-3 and TRBJ1-2; TRBD1 matches 8 bases. Trimming cost V 6 bases and J 6 bases; bases outside gene matches: 6. This CDR3 is 13 amino acids long. Germline assignment: CDR1 MNHEY and CDR2 SVGEGT. The CDR3 bases are TGTGCCAGCAGATACACAGGGGGGGATGGCTACACCTTC. Protein product: CASRYTGGDGYTF.